These 4 T cell receptor beta chains share one sample of origin, sequenced in a study of T cell responses to AZD1222 COVID-19 vaccine. Produced via immunoSEQ multiplex PCR; TCRdb's table is partial and in-frame only. The data show some 110,000 clones, roughly nine tenths seen once. Source: peripheral blood, taken 28 days after the second AZD1222 dose. These receptors originate from an adult who received the AZD1222 COVID-19 vaccine.

This chain connects TRBV30 to TRBJ1-2, with D possibly being TRBD1 (5 bases). Germline V gene lookup returns CDR1 GTSNPN and CDR2 SVGIG (reference sequence). V was pared by 0 bases and J by 4 bases, with 9 bases between. The CDR3 is 13 amino acids. CDR3 sequence: CAWSVMGTYGYTF. The CDR3 bases are TGTGCCTGGAGTGTCATGGGGACCTATGGCTACACCTTC.

The V call is TRBV5-5, the J call TRBJ2-7; TRBD2 matches at 12 bases. The CDR3 sequence is 15 residues long. V gave up 0 bases and J gave up 2 bases; unmatched junction bases: 0. The V gene's germline CDR1 is SGHKS and CDR2 YYEKEE (reference sequence). The CDR3 nucleotides are TGTGCCAGCAGCTTGGGGACTAGCGGGACCTACGAGCAGTACTTC. Amino acids: CASSLGTSGTYEQYF.

J is TRBJ1-2 and V is TRBV27; D is possibly TRBD1 (6 bases). The CDR3 totals 13 residues. The germline V gene encodes CDR1 MNHEY and CDR2 SMNVEV (reference sequence). Trimming took off 6 bases at V and 0 bases at J, with 8 bases between the two ends. CDR3 sequence: CASRPGANYGYTF. The CDR3 coding sequence is TGTGCCAGCAGACCAGGGGCTAACTATGGCTACACCTTC.

This sequence joins TRBV11-2 and TRBJ2-2; D possibly matches TRBD1 or TRBD2 (5 bases each). V lost 3 bases and J 4 bases, leaving 12 bases between the germline ends. The CDR3 has 15 residues. Looked up from germline, CDR1 is SGHAT and CDR2 is FQNNGV. CDR3 DNA sequence: TGTGCCAGCAGCTTGGGCAGGGAGAGCACCGGGGAGCTGTTTTTT. Translation gives CASSLGRESTGELFF.